These 12 T cell receptor beta chains were all obtained from the same sample, sequenced in a study of blood T cell repertoires in COVID-19. Assay used: immunoSEQ multiplex PCR; TCRdb lists only in-frame clones, some missing. This table has 110,000 to 150,000 clones, roughly 84% appearing once. Sequencing input: peripheral blood. These receptors all stem from a man between 60 and 70 years old with active or convalescent COVID-19.

This chain connects TRBV6-5 to TRBJ1-2; TRBD1 matches 7 bases. Per the germline V gene, CDR1 is MNHEY and CDR2 is SVGAGI. The CDR3 is 13 residues long. V was clipped by 6 bases and J by 6 bases; unmatched bases: 7. CDR3 loop: CASSPTGQDGYTF. The CDR3 DNA sequence: TGTGCCAGCAGCCCGACAGGGCAGGATGGCTACACCTTC.

This clone has only one observation. The chain uses TRBV7-9 and TRBJ1-2, with TRBD1 matching over 9 bases. The germline V gene has CDR1 SEHNR and CDR2 FQNEAQ (reference sequence). The CDR3 is made up of 15 amino acids. Germline trimming cut 5 bases from V and 2 bases from J; bases unmatched to any gene: 6. The CDR3 region has the DNA TGTGCCAGCAGCCCAGGGACAGGGACAAACTATGGCTACACCTTC. Translating it yields CASSPGTGTNYGYTF.

The rearrangement uses TRBV6-6 and TRBJ2-1, with 9 bases aligning to TRBD1. The J segment lost 6 bases and the V segment lost 8 bases, leaving 2 bases of the junction unmatched. There are 12 residues in the CDR3. The V gene's germline CDR1 is MNHNY and CDR2 SVGAGI (reference sequence). Here the CDR3 reads CASPGQGNEQFF. The CDR3 bases are TGTGCCAGCCCGGGACAGGGCAATGAGCAGTTCTTC.

V and J are TRBV5-5 and TRBJ2-2; D may be TRBD1 (6 bases). This CDR3 is 14 amino acids long. Trimming left V 3 bases short and J 1 base short, with 7 bases between. Germline assignment: CDR1 SGHKS and CDR2 YYEKEE (reference sequence). This CDR3 is CASSWGQNTGELFF. As DNA, the CDR3 is TGTGCCAGCAGCTGGGGACAGAACACCGGGGAGCTGTTTTTT.

V is TRBV29-1 and J is TRBJ1-5; D uncertain. Trimming took 4 bases from V and 1 from J, leaving 8 bases between them. The CDR3 is 13 residues long. Germline V gene data show CDR1 as SQVTM and CDR2 as ANQGSEA. CDR3 sequence (DNA): TGCAGCGTTGGTCAGAACAGCAATCAGCCCCAGCATTTT. It yields the protein CSVGQNSNQPQHF.

The rearrangement joins TRBV5-1 to TRBJ1-3; D might be TRBD1 (5 bases). This CDR3 is 14 amino acids long. Germline assignment: CDR1 SGHRS and CDR2 YFSETQ. Trimming took off 2 bases at V and 2 bases at J, with 8 bases between the two ends. Here the CDR3 DNA reads TGCGCCAGCAGCTTACAAGGGGCTGGAAACACCATATATTTT. Translated: CASSLQGAGNTIYF. Filled out from reference TRBV5-1 and TRBJ1-3, the complete variable domain reads KAGVTQTPRYLIKTRGQQVTLSCSPISGHRSVSWYQQTPGQGLQFLFEYFSETQRNKGNFPGRFSGRQFSNSRSEMNVSTLELGDSALYLCASSLQGAGNTIYFGEGSWLTVV.

The chain has TRBV6-5 and TRBJ2-1; D ambiguous. The germline V gene encodes CDR1 MNHEY and CDR2 SVGAGI. The germline V and J ends were trimmed by 6 bases and 4 bases, with 4 bases remaining between them. This CDR3 has 11 amino acids. CDR3 loop: CASSQYNEQFF. Here the CDR3 DNA reads TGTGCCAGCAGCCAATACAATGAGCAGTTCTTC.

The J gene is TRBJ2-6, the V gene TRBV10-3, with TRBD1 matching 12 bases. This CDR3 has 17 residues. V lost 6 bases, J lost 0 bases, and 3 bases stayed unmatched. Looked up from germline, CDR1 is ENHRY and CDR2 is SYGVKD. CDR3 in DNA: TGTGCCATCAGGAAGGGACAGGGGGCCTCTGGGGCCAACGTCCTGACTTTC. Residues: CAIRKGQGASGANVLTF.

This clone showed up just once. The CDR3 bases are TGTGCCAGCAGCCAAGAGGGGACAGGGAGGCCTGAAAAACTGTTTTTT. Its translation: CASSQEGTGRPEKLFF. This chain joins TRBV14 and TRBJ1-4, with TRBD1 matching over 9 bases. The V gene's germline CDR1 is SGHDN and CDR2 FVKESK. This CDR3 is 16 amino acids long. J was trimmed by 7 bases and V by 0 bases; bases with no gene match: 6.

V is TRBV6-2 or TRBV6-3 and J is TRBJ2-1; TRBD1 matches 10 bases. The V gene end was trimmed by 5 bases and the J gene end by 7 bases; junction bases not matched to a gene: 14. Germline CDR1 MNHEY, CDR2 SVGEGT. This CDR3 has 17 residues. The CDR3 bases are TGTGCCAGCAGTCCACTCCCGACAGGGGGCTTTTTTAATGAGCAGTTCTTC. Its translation: CASSPLPTGGFFNEQFF.

This clone was seen a few times. V is TRBV27 and J is TRBJ1-1, with TRBD1 as a possible D gene (5 bases). This CDR3 is 15 amino acids long. The V end was cut by 0 bases, the J end by 1 base, with 9 bases between. Germline lookup yields CDR1 MNHEY and CDR2 SMNVEV (reference sequence). For the CDR3, the DNA is TGTGCCAGCAGTTTATCGTTTGACAGGAACACTGAAGCTTTCTTT. This codes for CASSLSFDRNTEAFF.

This clone was recorded once. This sequence joins TRBV7-9 and TRBJ1-5; D is uncertain. Trimming removed 1 base at V and 3 bases at J, with 16 bases between. Germline CDR1 is SEHNR and CDR2 is FQNEAQ (reference sequence). The CDR3 extends over 17 amino acids. DNA for the CDR3: TGTGCCAGCAGCTTAGTTGGCGGAGGGATTCTCAATCAGCCCCAGCATTTT. Translation: CASSLVGGGILNQPQHF.